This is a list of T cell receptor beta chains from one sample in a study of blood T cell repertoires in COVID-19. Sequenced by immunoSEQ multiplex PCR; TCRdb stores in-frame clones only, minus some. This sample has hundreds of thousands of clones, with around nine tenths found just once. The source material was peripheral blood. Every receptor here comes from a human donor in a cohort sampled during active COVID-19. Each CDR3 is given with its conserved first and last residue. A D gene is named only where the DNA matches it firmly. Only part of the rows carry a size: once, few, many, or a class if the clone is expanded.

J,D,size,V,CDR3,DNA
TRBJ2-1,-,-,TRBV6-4,CASSETAGSYNEQFF,TGTGCCAGCAGTGAAACGGCAGGCTCCTACAATGAGCAGTTCTTC
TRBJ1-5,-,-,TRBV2,CASSGRSNQPQHF,TGTGCCAGCAGTGGCAGGAGCAATCAGCCCCAGCATTTT
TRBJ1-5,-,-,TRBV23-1,CASSQFNKCRNYSNQPQHF,TGCGCCAGCAGTCAATTTAATAAGTGCAGGAATTATAGCAATCAGCCCCAGCATTTT
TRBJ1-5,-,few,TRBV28,CASSLVGGYQPQHF,TGTGCCAGCAGTCTCGTCGGGGGGTATCAGCCCCAGCATTTT
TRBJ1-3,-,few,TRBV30,CAWSTREGGIGNTIYF,TGTGCCTGGAGTACGAGGGAGGGGGGAATTGGAAACACCATATATTTT
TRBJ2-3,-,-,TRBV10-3,CASGESDTQYF,TGTGCCAGCGGGGAATCAGATACGCAGTATTTT
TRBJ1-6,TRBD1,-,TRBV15,CATSRGRGQDSPLHF,TGTGCCACCAGCAGAGGTAGGGGGCAGGATTCACCCCTCCACTTT
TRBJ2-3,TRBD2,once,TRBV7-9,CASSLDTSGSHTDTQYF,TGTGCCAGCAGCTTAGACACTAGCGGGTCCCACACAGATACGCAGTATTTT
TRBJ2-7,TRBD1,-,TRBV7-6,CASSAIGQGHEQYF,TGTGCCAGCAGCGCCATTGGACAGGGCCACGAGCAGTACTTC
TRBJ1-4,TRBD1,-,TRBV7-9,CASSSGQAYNEKLFF,TGTGCCAGCAGCTCGGGACAGGCCTATAATGAAAAACTGTTTTTT
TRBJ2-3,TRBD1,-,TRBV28,CASSPPGTGRTDTQYF,TGTGCCAGCAGCCCCCCCGGGACAGGGCGCACAGATACGCAGTATTTT
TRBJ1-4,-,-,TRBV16,CASSAQTAATNEKLFF,TGTGCCAGCAGCGCACAAACAGCCGCAACTAATGAAAAACTGTTTTTT
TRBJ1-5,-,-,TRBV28,CASSFSVWLVGVDNQPQHF,TGTGCCAGCAGTTTTTCCGTTTGGTTGGTGGGCGTCGACAATCAGCCCCAGCATTTT
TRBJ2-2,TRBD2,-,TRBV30,CACWPPSGRRNGELFF,TGTGCCTGCTGGCCGCCTAGCGGGAGACGGAACGGGGAGCTGTTTTTT
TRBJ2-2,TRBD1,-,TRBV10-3,CAIMRGPGQANTGELFF,TGTGCCATCATGCGGGGTCCGGGACAGGCGAACACCGGGGAGCTGTTTTTT
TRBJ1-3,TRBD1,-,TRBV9,CASSQDRFSGNTIYF,TGTGCCAGCAGCCAGGACAGGTTCTCTGGAAACACCATATATTTT
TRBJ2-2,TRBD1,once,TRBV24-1,CATSDPRGPPGELFF,TGTGCCACCAGTGATCCCAGGGGGCCCCCCGGGGAGCTGTTTTTT
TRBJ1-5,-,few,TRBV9,CASSSQGNSNQPQHF,TGTGCCAGCAGCTCCCAGGGGAATAGCAATCAGCCCCAGCATTTT
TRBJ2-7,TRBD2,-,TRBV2,CASRTGTSAYEQYF,TGTGCCAGCAGGACCGGGACTAGCGCTTACGAGCAGTACTTC
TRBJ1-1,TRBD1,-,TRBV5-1,CASSSWTGTNTEAFF,TGCGCCAGCAGCTCCTGGACAGGGACGAACACTGAAGCTTTCTTT
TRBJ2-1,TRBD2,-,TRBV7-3,CASSLLAGGYNEQFF,TGTGCCAGCAGCCTCCTAGCGGGGGGGTACAATGAGCAGTTCTTC
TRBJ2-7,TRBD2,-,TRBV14,CASSQDREGEQYF,TGTGCCAGCAGCCAAGATAGGGAGGGCGAGCAGTACTTC
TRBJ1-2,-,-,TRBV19,CASSRGGQDRHGYTF,TGTGCCAGTAGTCGGGGGGGCCAAGACCGTCATGGCTACACCTTC
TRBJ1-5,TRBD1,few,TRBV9,CASPTTQGGPQHF,TGTGCCAGTCCAACTACCCAGGGGGGGCCCCAGCATTTT
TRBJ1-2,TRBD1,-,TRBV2,CASGGRGRGDGYTF,TGTGCCAGCGGGGGAAGGGGGCGAGGCGATGGCTACACCTTC
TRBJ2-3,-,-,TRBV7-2,CASSTYYFTDTQYF,TGTGCCAGCAGCACATACTACTTCACAGATACGCAGTATTTT
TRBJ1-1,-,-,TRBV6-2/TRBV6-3,CASSYAGEAFF,TGTGCCAGCAGTTACGCGGGAGAAGCTTTCTTT
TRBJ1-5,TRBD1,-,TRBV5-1,CASSLDGTEDQPQHF,TGCGCCAGCAGCTTGGATGGGACAGAGGATCAGCCCCAGCATTTT
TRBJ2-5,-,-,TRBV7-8,CASSLAGTKETQYF,TGTGCCAGCAGCTTAGCTGGGACAAAAGAGACCCAGTACTTC
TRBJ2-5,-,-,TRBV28,CASSLAIREETQYF,TGTGCCAGCAGTTTAGCGATCCGGGAGGAGACCCAGTACTTC
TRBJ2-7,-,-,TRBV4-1,CASSQDGAFYEQYF,TGCGCCAGCAGCCAAGATGGGGCATTCTACGAGCAGTACTTC
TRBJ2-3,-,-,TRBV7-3,CASSLLGADTQYF,TGTGCCAGCAGCTTACTAGGTGCAGATACGCAGTATTTT
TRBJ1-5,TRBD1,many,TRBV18,CASSAGTDKDQPQHF,TGTGCCAGCTCAGCCGGGACAGATAAGGATCAGCCCCAGCATTTT
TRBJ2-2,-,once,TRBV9,CASTTQGGRNTGELFF,TGTGCCAGCACAACCCAGGGGGGCAGGAACACCGGGGAGCTGTTTTTT
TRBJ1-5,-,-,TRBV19,CASSIVGGVGNQPQHF,TGTGCCAGTAGTATCGTAGGGGGGGTCGGCAATCAGCCCCAGCATTTT
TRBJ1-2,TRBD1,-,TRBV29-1,CSVLTGDYGYTF,TGCAGCGTCCTCACAGGGGACTATGGCTACACCTTC
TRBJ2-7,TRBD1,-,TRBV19,CASSIGRTGGSVYEQYF,TGTGCCAGTAGTATAGGACGGACAGGCGGGTCCGTATACGAGCAGTACTTC
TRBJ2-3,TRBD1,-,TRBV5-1,CASSLEGAGDTQYF,TGCGCCAGCAGCTTGGAGGGGGCCGGGGATACGCAGTATTTT
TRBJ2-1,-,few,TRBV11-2,CASSLLIPGGRNEQFF,TGTGCCAGCAGCCTACTCATCCCTGGGGGCCGCAATGAGCAGTTCTTC
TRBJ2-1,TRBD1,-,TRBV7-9,CASSLAGQGNNEQFF,TGTGCCAGCAGCTTAGCGGGACAGGGAAACAATGAGCAGTTCTTC
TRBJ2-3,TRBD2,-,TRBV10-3,CAISPSGVSTDTQYF,TGTGCCATCAGTCCGAGCGGGGTTAGCACAGATACGCAGTATTTT
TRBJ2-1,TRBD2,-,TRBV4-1,CASSHPTGTSGRSSYNEQFF,TGCGCCAGCAGCCACCCGACCGGGACTAGCGGCCGCAGCTCCTACAATGAGCAGTTCTTC
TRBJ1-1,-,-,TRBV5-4,CASSLDRQNTEAFF,TGTGCCAGCAGCTTGGACAGGCAGAACACTGAAGCTTTCTTT
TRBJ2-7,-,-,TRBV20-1,CSASRGRDHEQYF,TGCAGTGCTAGTAGAGGGAGAGACCACGAGCAGTACTTC
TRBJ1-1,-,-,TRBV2,CASTQGRGDSEAFF,TGTGCCAGCACCCAGGGGAGGGGTGACTCTGAAGCTTTCTTT
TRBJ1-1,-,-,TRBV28,CASSSGKTYRVSDTEAFF,TGTGCCAGCAGTTCCGGAAAAACTTACAGGGTCTCGGACACTGAAGCTTTCTTT
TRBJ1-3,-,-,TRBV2,CASFDLSQLSGNTIYF,TGTGCCAGCTTCGACCTCTCACAGCTCTCTGGAAACACCATATATTTT
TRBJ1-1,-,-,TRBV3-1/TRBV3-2,CASSQDYRGTEAFF,TGTGCCAGCAGCCAAGATTATCGGGGCACTGAAGCTTTCTTT
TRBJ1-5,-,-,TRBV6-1,CASSEENRQPQHF,TGTGCCAGCAGTGAAGAAAATCGGCAGCCCCAGCATTTT